This TCR beta chain was captured in a study of T cell changes during pregnancy in multiple sclerosis. The table came from immunoSEQ multiplex PCR; TCRdb's copy has only in-frame clones and leaves some out. The sample carries tens of thousands of clones, 85% to 95% recorded once. With V trimmed by 2 bases and J by 6 bases, 6 bases remained unmatched. The CDR3 covers 15 residues. In germline, CDR1 is SGHVS, CDR2 FNYEAQ. The receptor was isolated from a female donor in good health, enrolled as a control in a pregnancy study. The chain joins TRBV7-6 to TRBJ2-3, with 9 bases lining up with TRBD2. Sample: peripheral blood, taken in the third trimester of pregnancy. CDR3 sequence reads: CASSLNLAGRDTQYF. DNA of the CDR3: TGTGCCAGCAGCTTAAATCTAGCGGGGAGGGATACGCAGTATTTT. Full variable domain (outside the CDR3, taken from reference TRBV7-6 and TRBJ2-3): GAGVSQSPRYKVTKRGQDVALRCDPISGHVSLYWYRQALGQGPEFLTYFNYEAQQDKSGLPNDRFSAERPEGSISTLTIQRTEQRDSAMYRCASSLNLAGRDTQYFGPGTRLTVL.